These 26 T cell receptor beta chains came from one sample sequenced in a study of blood T cell repertoires in COVID-19. Clones were read by immunoSEQ multiplex PCR, and TCRdb kept only the in-frame ones, dropping some. Here the sample spans fewer than 90,000 clones, 84% being singletons. Sequenced input: peripheral blood. These receptors all stem from a man between 65 and 85 years old with acute or convalescent COVID-19.

This rearrangement joins TRBV6-1 to TRBJ1-2, with 8 bases lining up with TRBD1. The CDR3 contains 16 residues. V shed 1 base, J shed 4 bases, and the junction held 8 bases outside the gene matches. The germline V gene has CDR1 MNHNS and CDR2 SASEGT. CDR3 DNA sequence: TGTGCCAGCAGTGAAGGGGCAGGGGGCGTCGTCTATGGCTACACCTTC. Translated, it gives CASSEGAGGVVYGYTF.

The genes are TRBV3-1 (or the pseudogene TRBV3-2) and TRBJ1-1, with no clear D. The CDR3 totals 15 residues. Trimming took 3 bases from V and 1 from J, leaving 12 bases between them. CDR1 and CDR2 from the germline V gene are LGHDT and YNNKEL (reference sequence). Here the CDR3 DNA reads TGTGCCAGCAGCCACGAGATTCTTAAGAACACTGAAGCTTTCTTT. It is translated as CASSHEILKNTEAFF.

The genes are TRBV5-1 and TRBJ2-1, with D possibly being TRBD1 (6 bases). The CDR3 consists of 13 residues. Trimming removed 4 bases at V and 5 bases at J, with 10 bases between. Germline CDR1 and CDR2: SGHRS and YFSETQ. For the CDR3, the DNA is TGCGCCAGCAGCCAGGGGAGTAACAATGAGCAGTTCTTC. It codes for CASSQGSNNEQFF.

This chain connects TRBV9 to TRBJ2-5; D call uncertain. V shed 0 bases and J shed 5 bases, with 2 bases lying between them. The CDR3 contains 11 residues. The germline V gene has CDR1 SGDLS and CDR2 YYNGEE. The chain's CDR3 is CASSVAETQYF. Written as DNA, the CDR3 is TGTGCCAGCAGCGTAGCGGAGACCCAGTACTTC.

The chain links TRBV18 to TRBJ2-4, with D possibly TRBD1 on 6 matching bases. With 4 bases removed from V and 2 bases from J, the gap between germline ends came to 15 bases. The germline gives CDR1 KGHSH, CDR2 LQKENI. CDR3 length: 16 residues. CDR3 sequence (DNA): TGTGCCAGCTCACTGGATCGGACAGTACCCAAAAACATTCAGTACTTC. Translation gives CASSLDRTVPKNIQYF.

This chain uses TRBV7-8 with TRBJ2-3; 7 nucleotides match TRBD1. J gave up 0 bases and V 5 bases, and 5 bases lay outside the gene matches. The germline V gene has CDR1 SGHVS and CDR2 FQNEAQ. The CDR3 totals 15 residues. The CDR3 loop is CASSTQDRSTDTQYF. As DNA, the CDR3 is TGTGCCAGCAGCACCCAGGACAGGAGCACAGATACGCAGTATTTT.

A few counts support this clone. The CDR3 DNA reads as TGTGCCAGCAGTGAAGCTGGCCCTAGAACCGAAGCTTTCTTT. This gives the protein CASSEAGPRTEAFF. The chain has TRBV2 and TRBJ1-1, with D uncertain. The CDR3 is made up of 14 amino acids. Germline V lookup: CDR1 SNHLY, CDR2 FYNNEI. The V end lost 0 bases, the J end lost 8 bases, and 13 bases lay between the germline ends.

This sequence joins TRBV2 and TRBJ2-2, with 8 bases identical to TRBD1. Unmatched junction bases numbered 8, after V lost 6 bases and J lost 2 bases. This CDR3 is built from 16 residues. CDR1 is SNHLY, CDR2 FYNNEI, per germline. The CDR3, as DNA: TGTGCCAGCAGCCAGACAGGGGCCGTCAACACCGGGGAGCTGTTTTTT. This encodes CASSQTGAVNTGELFF. Variable domain in full (rest from reference TRBV2 and TRBJ2-2): EPEVTQTPSHQVTQMGQEVILRCVPISNHLYFYWYRQILGQKVEFLVSFYNNEISEKSEIFDDQFSVERPDGSNFTLKIRSTKLEDSAMYFCASSQTGAVNTGELFFGEGSRLTVL.

This clone was seen only once. The J gene is TRBJ2-6, the V gene TRBV27, with 11 bases matching TRBD1. The V segment lost 3 bases and the J segment 1 base; nucleotides outside the gene matches: 8. Germline loops: CDR1 MNHEY, CDR2 SMNVEV (reference sequence). CDR3 size: 19 residues. CDR3: CASSFDRTGGLSGANVLTF. The CDR3 DNA sequence: TGTGCCAGCAGTTTTGACCGGACAGGGGGCCTATCTGGGGCCAACGTCCTGACTTTC.

V usage is TRBV5-1 and J usage is TRBJ1-1, with D hard to call. The CDR3 has 13 amino acids. Trimming shortened V by 4 bases and J by 4 bases, and 11 bases separated the two germline ends. Germline CDR1 reads SGHRS; CDR2 reads YFSETQ. The CDR3 sequence: CASSLGLLTEAFF. In DNA form, the CDR3 reads TGCGCCAGCAGCCTTGGACTCCTCACTGAAGCTTTCTTT.

The genes are TRBV21-1 and TRBJ2-7; TRBD1, as called in the table, went unchecked against the DNA. TRBV21-1 constitutes a pseudogene. The CDR3 contains 14 residues. The CDR3 protein is CASREQGRSYEQYF. The CDR3 DNA is TGTGCCAGCAGGGAACAGGGCCGCTCCTACGAGCAGTACTTC.

This chain joins TRBV6-5 and TRBJ1-5, with D possibly matching TRBD1 (6 bases). V was pared by 6 bases and J by 7 bases, with 10 bases between. The CDR3 is 12 residues long. The germline V gene encodes CDR1 MNHEY and CDR2 SVGAGI. The CDR3 protein is CASRGGPQPQHF. Here the CDR3 DNA reads TGTGCCAGCAGGGGGGGGCCCCAGCCCCAGCATTTT.

The V and J genes are TRBV19 and TRBJ2-7; TRBD1 agrees at 7 bases. The CDR3 spans 13 residues. Germline values: CDR1 LNHDA, CDR2 SQIVND (reference sequence). V lost 4 bases, J lost 7 bases, and 7 bases stayed unmatched. The CDR3 DNA follows: TGTGCCAGTAGTACCACACAGGGGCGGGAGCAGTACTTC. Protein sequence: CASSTTQGREQYF. Full variable domain (outside the CDR3, taken from reference TRBV19 and TRBJ2-7): DGGITQSPKYLFRKEGQNVTLSCEQNLNHDAMYWYRQDPGQGLRLIYYSQIVNDFQKGDIAEGYSVSREKKESFPLTVTSAQKNPTAFYLCASSTTQGREQYFGPGTRLTVT.

This clone occurred once. The V gene is TRBV7-2, the J gene TRBJ1-6, with 7 positions matching TRBD1. The CDR3 contains 16 residues. CDR1 and CDR2 (germline): SGHTA, FQGNSA. Unmatched junction bases numbered 6, after V lost 5 bases and J lost 2 bases. The DNA for the CDR3 is TGTGCCAGCAGCCCCGGCGGGACAGCCTATAATTCACCCCTCCACTTT. Translated, it gives CASSPGGTAYNSPLHF.

This clone was counted between two and nine times. V is TRBV29-1 and J is TRBJ2-2; maybe TRBD1 (5 bases). The CDR3 sequence is 15 residues long. CDR1 and CDR2 from the germline V gene are SQVTM and ANQGSEA. Trimming removed 2 bases from V and 4 bases from J, with 14 bases in between. The CDR3 region is CSVETESRVTGELFF. The CDR3 DNA is TGCAGCGTTGAAACGGAGAGCAGGGTCACCGGGGAGCTGTTTTTT.

The chain joins TRBV7-2 to TRBJ2-3; 9 nucleotides agree with TRBD2. This CDR3 has 19 residues. Trimming removed 5 bases from V and 2 bases from J; junction bases left unmatched: 17. CDR1 and CDR2 (germline): SGHTA, FQGNSA. CDR3 amino acids: CASSRVGGGAVLDTDTQYF. The CDR3 DNA is TGTGCCAGCAGCCGCGTTGGCGGGGGGGCGGTCTTGGACACAGATACGCAGTATTTT. Full variable domain (remainder filled in from reference TRBV7-2 and TRBJ2-3): GAGVSQSPSNKVTEKGKDVELRCDPISGHTALYWYRQSLGQGLEFLIYFQGNSAPDKSGLPSDRFSAERTGGSVSTLTIQRTQQEDSAVYLCASSRVGGGAVLDTDTQYFGPGTRLTVL.

The rearrangement joins TRBV5-1 to TRBJ1-4; 9 bases map to TRBD1. This CDR3 spans 19 amino acids. Per the germline V gene, CDR1 is SGHRS and CDR2 is YFSETQ. The junction had 9 bases not matched to a gene; V was cut back by 0 bases and J by 0 bases. In DNA, the CDR3 is TGCGCCAGCAGCTTGGTTACCCGGACAGGGGCTGCAACTAATGAAAAACTGTTTTTT. It translates to CASSLVTRTGAATNEKLFF.

The J gene is TRBJ2-4, the V gene TRBV3-1 (or the pseudogene TRBV3-2); 12 bases match TRBD2. The V and J ends lost 0 bases and 3 bases, in that order; junction bases with no gene match: 9. Germline V gene lookup returns CDR1 LGHDT and CDR2 YNNKEL (reference sequence). The CDR3 extends over 19 amino acids. The CDR3 sequence is CASSQEPSGGAYGKNIQYF. DNA for the CDR3: TGTGCCAGCAGCCAAGAACCTAGCGGGGGGGCCTATGGCAAAAACATTCAGTACTTC.

This chain joins TRBV19 and TRBJ1-5; 8 nucleotides align to TRBD1. Germline CDR1 and CDR2: LNHDA and SQIVND (reference sequence). The CDR3 is made up of 16 amino acids. The V gene end was trimmed by 4 bases and the J gene end by 3 bases; junction bases not matched to a gene: 8. The CDR3 loop is CASSKRTGTDNQPQHF. The CDR3 coding sequence is TGTGCCAGTAGTAAGCGGACAGGGACTGACAATCAGCCCCAGCATTTT.

The chain is built from TRBV6-5 and TRBJ1-4; perhaps TRBD1 as D (5 bases). CDR3 length: 14 amino acids. Trimming left V 6 bases short and J 7 bases short, with 15 bases between. Germline CDR1 is MNHEY and CDR2 is SVGAGI. The CDR3 region is CASSPGGMREKLFF. CDR3 nucleotides: TGTGCCAGCAGCCCCGGGGGTATGCGTGAAAAACTGTTTTTT.

The rearrangement links TRBV28 to TRBJ2-1; no reliable D call. CDR3 length equals 12 residues. CDR1 and CDR2 from the germline V gene are MDHEN and SYDVKM. Trimming removed 2 bases at V and 4 bases at J, with 3 bases between. The CDR3 DNA is TGTGCCAGCAGTTTAACATACAATGAGCAGTTCTTC. Protein product: CASSLTYNEQFF.

This clone was found a few times. The genes are TRBV7-9 and TRBJ2-7; 11 bases map to TRBD2. Trimming cost V 5 bases and J 5 bases; bases outside gene matches: 8. Germline V gene data show CDR1 as SEHNR and CDR2 as FQNEAQ (reference sequence). This CDR3 contains 15 residues. For the CDR3, the DNA is TGTGCCAGCAGCCTGGGGACTAGCGGTCCTCACGAGCAGTACTTC. Translated, it gives CASSLGTSGPHEQYF.

The gene calls are TRBV7-2 and TRBJ2-1, with TRBD2 matching over 12 bases. V shed 4 bases and J 0 bases; nucleotides not matched to a gene: 7. Looked up from germline, CDR1 is SGHTA and CDR2 is FQGNSA. CDR3 length equals 18 residues. The chain's CDR3 is CASSSRTSGVSSYNEQFF. DNA for the CDR3: TGTGCCAGCAGCTCCCGGACTAGCGGGGTTAGCTCCTACAATGAGCAGTTCTTC.

The chain joins TRBV7-9 to TRBJ1-1, with D possibly TRBD1 on 6 matching bases. The CDR3 is made up of 15 amino acids. V was cut by 5 bases and J by 4 bases, with 17 bases left in between. Germline CDR1 is SEHNR and CDR2 is FQNEAQ (reference sequence). The CDR3 DNA is TGTGCCAGCAGCCCCTCCGGGACATCATCCACTGAAGCTTTCTTT. Translated: CASSPSGTSSTEAFF.

This clone appeared once. V is TRBV19 and J is TRBJ2-3, with 7 bases that match TRBD2. Germline V gives CDR1 LNHDA, CDR2 SQIVND (reference sequence). This CDR3 has 13 amino acids. V lost 8 bases, J lost 2 bases, and 4 bases stayed unmatched. The CDR3 here is CASAGTITDTQYF. DNA of the CDR3: TGTGCCAGTGCCGGGACTATCACAGATACGCAGTATTTT.

V usage is TRBV11-2 and J usage is TRBJ2-1; D unclear. V shed 5 bases and J shed 7 bases, with 9 bases lying between them. Germline CDR1 SGHAT, CDR2 FQNNGV. The CDR3 runs to 12 residues. CDR3: CASSPMRNEQFF. CDR3 nucleotide sequence: TGTGCCAGCAGCCCCATGCGTAATGAGCAGTTCTTC.